The entry that follows covers one T cell receptor beta chain sequence. The source of the sample is a study of cytomegalovirus exposure and HLA in healthy donors. Here immunoSEQ multiplex PCR was the method, and the copy in TCRdb shows in-frame clones only, minus some. The sample consists of approximately 210,000 clones, roughly 88% of them appearing once. The V and J ends lost 5 bases and 7 bases, in that order; junction bases with no gene match: 10. CDR3 size: 15 residues. Germline loops: CDR1 SGHTA, CDR2 FQGTGA. This chain joins TRBV7-3 and TRBJ2-1, with TRBD2 matching 8 bases. This clonotype originated in a woman aged 18-29 years in good health and CMV-seronegative. Sequencing used PBMCs. The CDR3 reads CASSISPGTRNEQFF. Here the CDR3 DNA reads TGTGCCAGCAGCATCTCCCCCGGGACTAGGAATGAGCAGTTCTTC.